This T cell receptor beta chain was profiled in a study of cytomegalovirus exposure and HLA in healthy donors. Generated by immunoSEQ multiplex PCR, the TCRdb table keeps only in-frame clones and is missing some. The sample shows 200,000 to 250,000 clones, around nine tenths of them seen only once. The donors were part of the validation cohort of 95 to 150 subjects. That cohort was separate from the first cohort, which comprised about 670 subjects. The CDR3 loop spans 12 amino acids. The germline gives CDR1 GTSNPN, CDR2 SVGIG (reference sequence). The V gene end was trimmed by 8 bases and the J gene end by 5 bases; junction bases not matched to a gene: 6.

Material for sequencing was PBMCs. The genes are TRBV30 and TRBJ1-2, with 9 bases fitting TRBD1. The TCR originated in a woman aged 18-29 years in good health and CMV-seronegative. The CDR3 sequence: CAGTGKSYGYTF. CDR3 DNA sequence: TGTGCCGGGACAGGGAAGAGTTATGGCTACACCTTC.